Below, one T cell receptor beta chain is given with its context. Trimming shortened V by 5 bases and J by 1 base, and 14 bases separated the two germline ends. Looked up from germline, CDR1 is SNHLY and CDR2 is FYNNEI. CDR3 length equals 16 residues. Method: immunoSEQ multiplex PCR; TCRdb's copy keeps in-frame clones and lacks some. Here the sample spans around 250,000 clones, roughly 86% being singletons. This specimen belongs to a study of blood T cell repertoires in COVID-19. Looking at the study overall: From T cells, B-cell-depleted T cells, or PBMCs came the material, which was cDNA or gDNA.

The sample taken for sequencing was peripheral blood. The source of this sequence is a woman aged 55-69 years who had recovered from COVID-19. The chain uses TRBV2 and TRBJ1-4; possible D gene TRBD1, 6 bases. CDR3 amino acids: CASSPRTARTNEKLFF. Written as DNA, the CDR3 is TGTGCCAGCAGTCCTCGGACAGCCAGAACTAATGAAAAACTGTTTTTT. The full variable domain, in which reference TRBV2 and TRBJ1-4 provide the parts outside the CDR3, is EPEVTQTPSHQVTQMGQEVILRCVPISNHLYFYWYRQILGQKVEFLVSFYNNEISEKSEIFDDQFSVERPDGSNFTLKIRSTKLEDSAMYFCASSPRTARTNEKLFFGSGTQLSVL.